The rows below give T cell receptor beta chains drawn from one sample of a study of PD-L1 blockade in urothelial cancer. Libraries were prepared by immunoSEQ multiplex PCR; TCRdb keeps only in-frame clonotypes and omits some of them. The sample lists 15,000 to 20,000 clones, roughly 87% seen once, with about 5.6% in the top ten. Specimen: PBMCs, collected around atezolizumab (anti-PD-L1) treatment. The receptors stem from a middle-aged man with urothelial cancer. CDR3s leave out the opening cysteine and the closing phenylalanine or tryptophan.

>TRBV10-3|TRBJ1-2
AISEQGSNYGYT
>TRBV5-5|TRBJ1-5
ASSGRGNNQPQH
>TRBV9|TRBJ2-5
ASSVGSQVDETQY
>TRBV9|TRBJ1-2
ASSLGAGYT
>TRBV10-1|TRBJ2-1
ASSGLAGGGHYNEQF
>TRBV10-2|TRBJ1-2
ASTSDRTGYGYT
>TRBV5-1|TRBJ1-5
ASSLGTGGVQPQH
>TRBV6-4|TRBJ2-2
ASSERDTGELF
>TRBV5-6|TRBJ1-2
ASSKTVGYGYT
>TRBV2|TRBJ2-7
ASSEAARTLYEQY
>TRBV30|TRBJ1-5
AWSSKDRGRNQPQH
>TRBV7-8|TRBJ2-7
ASSLGAGGPTGHYEQY
>TRBV5-4|TRBJ2-1
ASSLASRRFGSNEQF
>TRBV7-9|TRBJ1-1
ASSFSGRAVANTEAF
>TRBV2|TRBJ1-1
ASRRALGSF
>TRBV5-6|TRBJ1-5
ASSPGTGLNQPQH
>TRBV4-2|TRBJ2-7
ASSPEGLADSYEQY
>TRBV7-2|TRBJ2-3
ASSSRQGARTDTQY
>TRBV11-2|TRBJ2-7
ASSLVQGAHEQY
>TRBV6-1|TRBJ2-3
ASSWLAGGTDTQY
>TRBV7-2|TRBJ2-5
ASRKAVGQGGETQY
>TRBV5-1|TRBJ2-7
ASSSGTGSSYEQY
>TRBV6-5|TRBJ2-3
ASSPTGVFTDTQY
>TRBV28|TRBJ2-3
ASSQQRGLLDTQY
>TRBV2|TRBJ2-7
ASSVKGASYEQY
>TRBV9|TRBJ2-1
ASSAVTGGYNEQF
>TRBV5-1|TRBJ2-6
ASSLGQAGANVLT
>TRBV19|TRBJ1-5
ASSIGQGQGYQPQH
>TRBV6-5|TRBJ2-2
ASSYSGADTGELF
>TRBV19|TRBJ2-1
ASSIDPFRDRGNEQF
>TRBV18|TRBJ1-5
ASSGGPYSNQPQH
>TRBV28|TRBJ2-2
ATGGGLDTGELF
>TRBV7-6|TRBJ1-1
ASSFREGTEAF
>TRBV2|TRBJ2-7
ASVAGRDEQY
>TRBV7-8|TRBJ1-5
ASSPTGGRVQPQH
>TRBV11-2|TRBJ1-2
ASSRDRVLNGYT
>TRBV28|TRBJ2-1
ASSLTQPGSYNEQF
>TRBV6-6|TRBJ2-3
ASSYPPEGDTQY
>TRBV15|TRBJ1-2
ATSRDQGTYGYT
>TRBV7-9|TRBJ1-5
ASSLGGEGNQPQH
>TRBV29-1|TRBJ2-1
SVGRDTYNEQF
>TRBV5-1|TRBJ2-5
ASSPSGSRETQY
>TRBV2|TRBJ1-4
ASCFDSPATNEKLF
>TRBV5-4|TRBJ2-2
ASSLGQVGAGELF
>TRBV5-1|TRBJ2-3
ASRLAGGGRDTQY
>TRBV6-5|TRBJ1-2
ASSPGKNYGYT
>TRBV4-3|TRBJ2-1
ASSQPGQGFGEQF
>TRBV7-2|TRBJ2-5
ASSRGTSGRSETQY
>TRBV29-1|TRBJ2-1
SVEKGSEVQF
>TRBV29-1|TRBJ1-2
SVDSGVGYT
>TRBV7-2|TRBJ1-1
ASSSAMNTEAF
>TRBV30|TRBJ2-2
AAGRTNTGELF
>TRBV7-2|TRBJ2-7
ASSLEGTPFSYEQY
>TRBV6-1|TRBJ2-7
ASSEGPRSWWY